These 28 T cell receptor beta chains came from one sample sequenced in a study of sequential checkpoint blockade in melanoma. Treatment given: randomized to nivolumab then ipilimumab (arm A) or the reverse (arm B). Method: immunoSEQ multiplex PCR; TCRdb's copy keeps in-frame clones and lacks some. Seen here are 2,300 or so clones, around 35% observed once, and the top ten hold about 12%. Specimen: tumor tissue (inferred from file names), collected from a patient given nivolumab and ipilimumab in sequence. The receptor source for this set is a human donor with melanoma.

This clone was observed a handful of times. The chain couples TRBV6-8 to TRBJ1-4; D might be TRBD1 (5 bases). The germline CDR1 and CDR2 sequences are MNHGY and SAAAGT. This CDR3 comprises 14 residues. The V end was cut by 8 bases, the J end by 4 bases, with 14 bases between. In nucleotides, the CDR3 is TGTGCCAGCGGTTCCGGGACGCTTAATGAAAAACTGTTTTTT. Residues: CASGSGTLNEKLFF.

The genes are TRBV11-3 and TRBJ2-1; D might be TRBD2 (6 bases). Deletions cut 7 bases from V and 0 bases from J, with 25 bases between. Germline lookup yields CDR1 SGHNT and CDR2 YENEEA. CDR3 length: 19 amino acids. CDR3 loop: CASILPGLVKQSSYNEQFF. As DNA, the CDR3 is TGTGCCAGCATCCTACCGGGACTGGTAAAGCAAAGCTCCTACAATGAGCAGTTCTTC.

The V and J genes are TRBV19 and TRBJ1-1, with TRBD1 matching 10 bases. J gave up 5 bases and V 7 bases, and 10 bases lay outside the gene matches. The length of the CDR3 is 15 residues. Germline V CDR1 and CDR2: LNHDA, SQIVND (reference sequence). CDR3 protein: CASINKDRGSTEAFF. CDR3 DNA: TGTGCCAGTATTAATAAGGACAGGGGGTCTACTGAAGCTTTCTTT.

This rearrangement joins TRBV28 to TRBJ1-3; possibly TRBD1 for D (6 bases). Trimming took 7 bases from V and 1 from J, leaving 11 bases between them. The germline gives CDR1 MDHEN, CDR2 SYDVKM. The CDR3 has 14 residues. The CDR3 protein is CASIPTGSGNTIYF. The CDR3 bases are TGTGCCAGCATTCCTACAGGGTCTGGAAACACCATATATTTT.

Only a few counts were recorded for this clone. The chain uses TRBV6-8 and TRBJ2-2, with D unclear. CDR3 size: 12 residues. Trimming took 6 bases from V and 7 from J, leaving 9 bases between them. The germline V gene encodes CDR1 MNHGY and CDR2 SAAAGT. The CDR3 loop is CASSQILGELFF. Here the CDR3 DNA reads TGTGCCAGCAGCCAAATCCTCGGGGAGCTGTTTTTT.

The V call is TRBV18, the J call TRBJ1-2; D is ambiguous. The CDR3 has 13 residues. Between the trimmed V and J ends, which lost 1 base and 8 bases, there was a span of 11 bases. Germline CDR1 and CDR2: KGHSH and LQKENI. The CDR3 loop reads CASSPLLQSGYTF. Written as DNA, the CDR3 is TGTGCCAGCTCACCACTCCTTCAGTCCGGCTACACCTTC.

This clone was recorded a few times. The J gene is TRBJ2-2, the V gene TRBV6-8, with TRBD2 matching 11 bases. This CDR3 spans 15 amino acids. The germline gives CDR1 MNHGY, CDR2 SAAAGT. Germline trimming cut 6 bases from V and 1 base from J; bases unmatched to any gene: 1. CDR3 sequence reads: CASRLAGGNTGELFF. In DNA form, the CDR3 reads TGTGCCAGCAGGCTAGCGGGGGGGAACACCGGGGAGCTGTTTTTT.

This clone qualifies as medium-sized. The chain has TRBV11-3 and TRBJ2-7, with 10 bases aligning to TRBD1. Per germline, CDR1 SGHNT and CDR2 YENEEA. This CDR3 is built from 16 residues. The V segment lost 5 bases and the J segment 1 base; nucleotides outside the gene matches: 8. CDR3: CASSTGGGQGSYEQYF. For the CDR3, the DNA is TGTGCCAGCAGCACAGGCGGGGGACAGGGGTCCTACGAGCAGTACTTC.

This clone has a handful of counts. The chain couples TRBV6-8 to TRBJ2-7, with 8 bases aligning to TRBD1. CDR3 length equals 14 residues. Losses at the gene ends were 3 bases for V and 7 bases for J; bases not matched to a gene: 8. Germline loops: CDR1 MNHGY, CDR2 SAAAGT. The CDR3 DNA reads as TGTGCCAGCAGTTATGAGGACAGGGCTTGGGAGCAGTACTTC. Protein sequence: CASSYEDRAWEQYF.

This clone is large within its sample. V and J are TRBV12-5 and TRBJ2-1; no clear D gene. Per the germline V gene, CDR1 is LGHNT and CDR2 is FRNRAP. The CDR3 totals 13 residues. V was clipped by 8 bases and J by 6 bases, with 14 bases between them. The CDR3 sequence: CASSAILRNEQFF. The CDR3 DNA reads TGTGCTAGTTCCGCCATTTTGCGCAATGAGCAGTTCTTC.

This clone was counted a few times. V and J are TRBV6-8 and TRBJ1-1; a possible D gene is TRBD1 (5 bases). Germline loops: CDR1 MNHGY, CDR2 SAAAGT. The CDR3 extends over 13 amino acids. Between the trimmed V and J ends, which lost 6 bases and 6 bases, there was a span of 14 bases. The CDR3 protein is CASRPRVDAEAFF. Written as DNA, the CDR3 is TGTGCCAGCAGGCCCAGGGTAGATGCTGAAGCTTTCTTT.

This clone was detected a few times. CDR3: CASSDGNQQYF. In DNA form, the CDR3 reads TGTGCCAGCAGTGATGGCAATCAGCAGTACTTC. This chain uses TRBV6-4 with TRBJ2-7; unclear D gene. This CDR3 comprises 11 residues. Trimming took 3 bases from V and 8 from J, leaving 8 bases between them. Germline CDR1 reads MRHNA; CDR2 reads SNTAGT.

The table lists this clone with a few counts. The gene calls are TRBV9 and TRBJ1-1; D unclear. Germline CDR1 SGDLS, CDR2 YYNGEE. The CDR3 is made up of 14 amino acids. V shed 0 bases and J shed 0 bases, with 6 bases lying between them. The CDR3 is CASSVEWMNTEAFF. CDR3 coding DNA: TGTGCCAGCAGCGTAGAATGGATGAACACTGAAGCTTTCTTT.

The chain joins TRBV29-1 to TRBJ2-1; D unresolved. Germline lookup yields CDR1 SQVTM and CDR2 ANQGSEA. This CDR3 has 14 amino acids. V was shortened by 8 bases and J by 7 bases, with 21 bases between the two germline ends. CDR3 protein: CSTPGRKAVNEQFF. CDR3 DNA: TGCAGCACCCCAGGCAGGAAGGCGGTGAATGAGCAGTTCTTC.

The chain has TRBV18 and TRBJ2-1, with D uncertain. Trimming took 0 bases from V and 8 from J, leaving 23 bases between them. The CDR3 spans 18 residues. Germline CDR1 and CDR2: KGHSH and LQKENI. The CDR3 region is CASSPPLRGTMVTDEQFF. The CDR3 DNA reads as TGTGCCAGCTCACCACCCCTGCGCGGCACCATGGTTACCGATGAGCAGTTCTTC. Full variable domain (rest looked up from reference TRBV18 and TRBJ2-1): NAGVMQNPRHLVRRRGQEARLRCSPMKGHSHVYWYRQLPEEGLKFMVYLQKENIIDESGMPKERFSAEFPKEGPSILRIQQVVRGDSAAYFCASSPPLRGTMVTDEQFFGPGTRLTVL.

The V call is TRBV6-7, the J call TRBJ2-7; 8 bases line up with TRBD1. TRBV6-7 is recorded as an ORF, its role being uncertain. J was trimmed by 7 bases and V by 7 bases; bases with no gene match: 12. CDR3 length: 14 amino acids. The CDR3 here is CASIRDRRTGEQYF. The CDR3 DNA sequence: TGTGCCAGCATCCGGGACAGGCGAACGGGGGAGCAGTACTTC.

In its sample, this clone is medium-sized. This chain connects TRBV9 to TRBJ2-3; D not resolved. V lost 2 bases, J lost 4 bases, and 8 bases lay in between. Germline CDR1 and CDR2: SGDLS and YYNGEE. CDR3 length: 13 amino acids. CDR3 residues: CASSVRWADTQYF. The CDR3 DNA reads TGTGCCAGCAGCGTTAGGTGGGCAGATACGCAGTATTTT. The entire variable domain, with the rest obtained from reference TRBV9 and TRBJ2-3, is as follows: DSGVTQTPKHLITATGQRVTLRCSPRSGDLSVYWYQQSLDQGLQFLIQYYNGEERAKGNILERFSAQQFPDLHSELNLSSLELGDSALYFCASSVRWADTQYFGPGTRLTVL.

The rearrangement joins TRBV19 to TRBJ2-1, with a weak D call TRBD2 (5 bases). The ends were cut back, 5 bases at V and 9 bases at J, with 11 bases in the middle. Per germline, CDR1 LNHDA and CDR2 SQIVND (reference sequence). CDR3 length: 12 amino acids. This chain's CDR3 is CASSPLGVEQFF. The CDR3 nucleotides read TGTGCCAGTAGTCCCCTCGGGGTTGAGCAGTTCTTC.

The chain has TRBV19 and TRBJ1-1, with a weak D call TRBD1 (5 bases). Trimming took off 3 bases at V and 9 bases at J, with 20 bases between the two ends. CDR3 length: 15 residues. Per the germline V gene, CDR1 is LNHDA and CDR2 is SQIVND (reference sequence). The CDR3 here is CASSMRRDRGPKAFF. CDR3 nucleotides: TGTGCCAGTAGTATGAGGCGGGACCGGGGCCCCAAAGCTTTCTTT.

This chain links TRBV28 with TRBJ1-1; a weak D match, TRBD1 (5 bases). Germline CDR1 reads MDHEN; CDR2 reads SYDVKM. V was trimmed by 10 bases and J by 1 base, leaving 22 bases between them. The CDR3 has 16 residues. The CDR3 spells CATTTVGTLSNTEAFF. The CDR3 DNA sequence: TGTGCCACCACTACGGTGGGGACGCTTTCGAACACTGAAGCTTTCTTT.

This chain connects TRBV18 to TRBJ2-7; D remains unclear. V shed 3 bases and J shed 7 bases, with 10 bases lying between them. The germline CDR1 and CDR2 sequences are KGHSH and LQKENI. The CDR3 is made up of 12 amino acids. The CDR3 DNA reads as TGTGCCAGCTCACCTGGTGTGGAAGAGCAGTACTTC. Encoded protein: CASSPGVEEQYF.

The gene calls are TRBV5-1 and TRBJ1-1; TRBD1 is a possible D gene (6 bases). From germline, CDR1 is SGHRS and CDR2 YFSETQ. The CDR3 spans 17 residues. V shed 1 base and J shed 1 base, with 17 bases lying between them. The CDR3 is CASSLYGSGQKNTEAFF. DNA for the CDR3: TGCGCCAGCAGCTTGTATGGGAGCGGACAGAAGAACACTGAAGCTTTCTTT.

Sample share makes this clone medium-sized. The V gene is TRBV6-8, the J gene TRBJ1-3; D not certain. Trimming took off 5 bases at V and 0 bases at J, with 11 bases between the two ends. The CDR3 is 15 residues long. The germline gives CDR1 MNHGY, CDR2 SAAAGT. CDR3 region: CASSEAASSGNTIYF. As DNA, the CDR3 is TGTGCCAGCAGTGAGGCAGCTAGCTCTGGAAACACCATATATTTT.

The V call is TRBV28, the J call TRBJ1-3; a weak D match, TRBD1 (6 bases). With 3 bases removed from V and 0 bases from J, the gap between germline ends came to 15 bases. CDR3 length equals 17 residues. Germline V CDR1 and CDR2: MDHEN, SYDVKM. CDR3 in amino acids: CASSLGGQVPSGNTIYF. The CDR3 nucleotides are TGTGCCAGCAGTTTGGGGGGACAAGTTCCCTCTGGAAACACCATATATTTT.

This clone has more than one count but fewer than ten. This chain links TRBV28 with TRBJ2-5, with TRBD1 matching 7 bases. The germline V gene encodes CDR1 MDHEN and CDR2 SYDVKM. V shed 5 bases, J shed 5 bases, and the junction held 2 bases outside the gene matches. This CDR3 is 12 amino acids long. This CDR3 is CASSTTGETQYF. CDR3 nucleotides: TGTGCCAGCAGTACGACAGGGGAGACCCAGTACTTC.

This clone has more than one count but fewer than ten. V is TRBV6-7 and J is TRBJ2-1; TRBD2 aligns across 8 bases. TRBV6-7 is designated an ORF whose function remains uncertain. The CDR3 is made up of 14 amino acids. The ends lost 7 bases at V and 2 bases at J; junction bases unmatched: 4. This CDR3 is CASKLAGTYNEQFF. The CDR3 nucleotides are TGTGCCAGCAAATTAGCGGGGACCTACAATGAGCAGTTCTTC.

The table lists this clone with a few counts. The chain has TRBV9 and TRBJ1-6; D unresolved. V lost 6 bases and J lost 5, with 6 bases in between. The CDR3 runs 12 residues. The germline V gene has CDR1 SGDLS and CDR2 YYNGEE. This CDR3 reads CASTGHNSPLHF. DNA for the CDR3: TGTGCCAGCACCGGGCATAATTCACCCCTCCACTTT.

This clone was recorded a few times. The junction shows a germline mismatch at one end, possibly a read error. V and J are TRBV7-6 and TRBJ2-1; 10 bases agree with TRBD2. The CDR3 is 15 residues long. Germline V CDR1 and CDR2: SGHVS, FNYEAQ. The CDR3 DNA follows: TGTGCTAGCAGCTCAACACATACTAGCGGGGTTGAGCAGTTCTTC. Translation gives CASSSTHTSGVEQFF.